A single sample gave rise to the 18 T cell receptor beta chains below, sequenced in a study of T cell clones after liver transplantation. Produced via immunoSEQ multiplex PCR; TCRdb's table is partial and in-frame only. Here the sample spans 55,000 to 75,000 clones, about 73% being singletons. Sequencing used CD4+ T cells from blood, obtained at the approximately 15-month timepoint. The receptors originated from a human patient who received a liver transplant. Some T cells may possibly be graft donor cells.

The chain carries TRBV4-1 and TRBJ2-1; D might be TRBD1 or TRBD2, each matching 5 bases. CDR1 is MGHRA and CDR2 is YSYEKL in the germline V gene. This CDR3 has 18 residues. V shed 0 bases and J shed 2 bases, with 17 bases lying between them. The CDR3 DNA is TGCGCCAGCAGCCAAGATTTTTTTGGGACCCGGGCCTACAATGAGCAGTTCTTC. It specifies CASSQDFFGTRAYNEQFF.

As regards this clone: With a much larger clone just one base away, this may be a read error. V gene TRBV5-1 combines with J gene TRBJ1-3, with 8 positions matching TRBD1. The ends lost 4 bases at V and 4 bases at J; junction bases unmatched: 10. Germline V gene data show CDR1 as SGHRS and CDR2 as YFSETQ. This CDR3 has 16 residues. The chain's CDR3 is CASSLEQGGLGNTIYF. The CDR3 DNA is TGCGCCAGCAGCCTGGAACAGGGGGGGTTAGGAAACACCATATATTTT.

This clone was recorded a few times. The chain joins TRBV7-2 to TRBJ2-1; a possible D gene is TRBD2 (5 bases). V was pared by 1 base and J by 2 bases, with 9 bases between. CDR1 SGHTA and CDR2 FQGNSA come from the germline V gene. This CDR3 comprises 15 residues. The CDR3 DNA sequence: TGTGCCAGCAGCTTAGGGAGCGGAACCTACAATGAGCAGTTCTTC. Translating gives CASSLGSGTYNEQFF. The whole variable domain, remainder taken from reference TRBV7-2 and TRBJ2-1, is GAGVSQSPSNKVTEKGKDVELRCDPISGHTALYWYRQSLGQGLEFLIYFQGNSAPDKSGLPSDRFSAERTGGSVSTLTIQRTQQEDSAVYLCASSLGSGTYNEQFFGPGTRLTVL.

V is TRBV7-7 and J is TRBJ2-1; D may correspond to TRBD1 or TRBD2 (5 bases each). V was cut by 2 bases and J by 10 bases, with 12 bases left in between. This CDR3 comprises 13 residues. Per germline, CDR1 SSHAT and CDR2 FNYEAQ (reference sequence). CDR3 in amino acids: CASSLSLWDEQFF. For the CDR3, the DNA is TGTGCCAGCAGCTTATCTCTGTGGGACGAGCAGTTCTTC.

The chain links TRBV28 to TRBJ1-2; D not resolved. Trimming took off 2 bases at V and 1 base at J, with 5 bases between the two ends. The germline gives CDR1 MDHEN, CDR2 SYDVKM. This CDR3 spans 13 amino acids. In DNA form, the CDR3 reads TGTGCCAGCAGTTTAAGGAGTAACTATGGCTACACCTTC. This translates into CASSLRSNYGYTF.

The chain couples TRBV7-9 to TRBJ2-1; D gene unclear. CDR3 length: 12 residues. Germline CDR1 is SEHNR and CDR2 is FQNEAQ (reference sequence). The V end was cut by 5 bases, the J end by 8 bases, with 10 bases between. DNA for the CDR3: TGTGCCAGCAGCGCAATGTCAGATGAGCAGTTCTTC. Amino acids: CASSAMSDEQFF.

To note about this clone: This sample also contains other DNA sequences that code for the same CDR3. This chain connects TRBV7-2 to TRBJ2-2; TRBD1 matches at 10 bases. The germline V gene encodes CDR1 SGHTA and CDR2 FQGNSA. CDR3 length equals 15 residues. The V segment lost 5 bases and the J segment 5 bases; nucleotides outside the gene matches: 5. CDR3 loop: CASSPGQGGTGELFF. CDR3 DNA sequence: TGTGCCAGCAGCCCCGGACAGGGGGGAACCGGGGAGCTGTTTTTT.

The chain uses TRBV12-5 and TRBJ1-6, with no clear D. CDR1 and CDR2 from the germline V gene are LGHNT and FRNRAP. CDR3 length: 15 residues. V shed 5 bases and J shed 5 bases, with 13 bases lying between them. The CDR3 DNA reads as TGTGCTAGTGGTCTTCTCGCAGCAAATAATTCACCCCTCCACTTT. It specifies CASGLLAANNSPLHF.

The chain carries TRBV10-3 and TRBJ2-1; 14 bases align to TRBD2. Looked up from germline, CDR1 is ENHRY and CDR2 is SYGVKD. The V gene end was trimmed by 4 bases and the J gene end by 5 bases; junction bases not matched to a gene: 4. CDR3 length: 16 residues. In DNA form, the CDR3 reads TGTGCCATCAGTGTTGGGACTAGCGGGAGTCACAATGAGCAGTTCTTC. Its protein is CAISVGTSGSHNEQFF.

This clone was seen only a few times. The genes are TRBV2 and TRBJ2-5; 15 bases fit TRBD2. The CDR3 is 15 residues long. With V trimmed by 7 bases and J by 6 bases, 6 bases remained unmatched. In germline, CDR1 is SNHLY, CDR2 FYNNEI. The CDR3 loop reads CASKGLAGGVQTQYF. DNA for the CDR3: TGTGCCAGCAAAGGACTAGCGGGAGGGGTACAGACCCAGTACTTC. Looking up the rest from reference TRBV2 and TRBJ2-5 gives the full variable domain: EPEVTQTPSHQVTQMGQEVILRCVPISNHLYFYWYRQILGQKVEFLVSFYNNEISEKSEIFDDQFSVERPDGSNFTLKIRSTKLEDSAMYFCASKGLAGGVQTQYFGPGTRLLVL.

This clone was seen a few times. This CDR3 is also generated by other DNA sequences in the sample. The rearrangement links TRBV29-1 to TRBJ2-1, with 7 positions matching TRBD1. This CDR3 is 13 amino acids long. The V and J ends lost 4 bases and 3 bases, in that order; junction bases with no gene match: 3. Per germline, CDR1 SQVTM and CDR2 ANQGSEA. The CDR3, as DNA: TGCAGCGTTGGACAGGGCGGCTACAATGAGCAGTTCTTC. It yields the protein CSVGQGGYNEQFF.

The chain links TRBV21-1 to TRBJ1-1; the table names TRBD1, a call not compared with the DNA. TRBV21-1 is a pseudogene segment. This CDR3 region has 15 residues. CDR3 bases: TGTGCCAGCACTGTGGGGGCCCCGCCGGGCACTGAAGCTTTCTTT. It is translated as CASTVGAPPGTEAFF.

CDR3 amino acids: CASSVGQGGTEAFF. In DNA, the CDR3 is TGTGCCAGCAGCGTCGGACAGGGAGGGACTGAAGCTTTCTTT. The chain recombines TRBV7-2 with TRBJ1-1, with 8 bases that match TRBD1. The CDR3 spans 14 residues. Per the germline V gene, CDR1 is SGHTA and CDR2 is FQGNSA. The trim removed 5 bases at V and 5 bases at J, leaving 7 bases unmatched.

The J gene is TRBJ2-7, the V gene TRBV15, with D perhaps matching TRBD2 (6 bases). Trimming took off 0 bases at V and 6 bases at J, with 9 bases between the two ends. The CDR3 extends over 13 amino acids. The germline V gene encodes CDR1 LNHNV and CDR2 YYDKDF (reference sequence). DNA of the CDR3: TGTGCCACCAGCAGAGACCGGGACTCCGAGCAGTACGTC. Encoded protein: CATSRDRDSEQYV.

J is TRBJ2-5 and V is TRBV10-3; tentatively, D is TRBD2 (5 bases). Germline CDR1 ENHRY, CDR2 SYGVKD. This CDR3 has 14 amino acids. V shed 5 bases and J shed 3 bases, with 13 bases lying between them. The DNA of the CDR3 is TGTGCCATCAGTCCATCGTCGACTAAAGAGACCCAGTACTTC. Translation gives CAISPSSTKETQYF.

J is TRBJ2-2 and V is TRBV10-3; no definite D call. CDR3 length: 14 residues. Germline CDR1 ENHRY, CDR2 SYGVKD. V lost 6 bases, J lost 1 base, and 9 bases lay in between. The CDR3: CAISPTENTGELFF. In DNA, the CDR3 is TGTGCCATCAGCCCAACAGAGAACACCGGGGAGCTGTTTTTT.

The V and J genes are TRBV19 and TRBJ1-3, with unresolved D. Germline CDR1 and CDR2: LNHDA and SQIVND (reference sequence). Between the trimmed V and J ends, which lost 3 bases and 5 bases, there was a span of 14 bases. The CDR3 has 15 residues. The CDR3 reads CASSIWRAGRNTIYF. The CDR3 nucleotides are TGTGCCAGTAGTATTTGGCGGGCCGGGAGAAACACCATATATTTT.

The chain combines TRBV7-2 with TRBJ1-6; 10 bases match TRBD1. Germline trimming cut 1 base from V and 7 bases from J; bases unmatched to any gene: 7. Germline assignment: CDR1 SGHTA and CDR2 FQGNSA. There are 17 residues in the CDR3. The CDR3 region is CASSLVPPGQGNSPLHF. The CDR3 DNA sequence: TGTGCCAGCAGCTTAGTGCCTCCGGGACAGGGGAATTCACCCCTCCACTTT.